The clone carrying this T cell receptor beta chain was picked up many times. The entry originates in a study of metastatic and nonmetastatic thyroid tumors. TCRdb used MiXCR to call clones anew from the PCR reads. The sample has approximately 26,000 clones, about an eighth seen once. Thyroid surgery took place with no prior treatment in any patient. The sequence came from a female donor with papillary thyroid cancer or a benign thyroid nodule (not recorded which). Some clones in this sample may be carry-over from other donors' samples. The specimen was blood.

The CDR3 protein is CASSSEPGLAGNYEQYF. The CDR3 DNA reads TGTGCCAGCAGCTCCGAACCCGGACTAGCGGGGAACTACGAGCAGTACTTC. The rearrangement uses TRBV5-4 and TRBJ2-7; 12 bases align to TRBD2. Germline CDR1 and CDR2: SGHNT and YYREEE (reference sequence). The CDR3 is 17 amino acids. J lost 3 bases, V lost 3 bases, and 10 bases had no gene match.